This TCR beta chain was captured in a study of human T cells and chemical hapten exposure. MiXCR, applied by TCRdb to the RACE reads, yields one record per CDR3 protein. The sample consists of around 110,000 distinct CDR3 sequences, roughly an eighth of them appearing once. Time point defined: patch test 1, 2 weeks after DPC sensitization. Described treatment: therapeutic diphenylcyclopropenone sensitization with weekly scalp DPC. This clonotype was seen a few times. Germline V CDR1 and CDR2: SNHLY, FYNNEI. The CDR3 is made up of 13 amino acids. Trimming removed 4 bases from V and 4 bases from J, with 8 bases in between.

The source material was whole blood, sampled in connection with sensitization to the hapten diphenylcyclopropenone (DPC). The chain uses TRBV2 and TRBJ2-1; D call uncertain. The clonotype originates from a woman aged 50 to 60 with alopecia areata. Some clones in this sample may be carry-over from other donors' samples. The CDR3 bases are TGTGCCAGCAGTGTCCAGGTATACAATGAGCAGTTCTTC. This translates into CASSVQVYNEQFF. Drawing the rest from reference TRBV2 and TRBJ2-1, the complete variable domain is EPEVTQTPSHQVTQMGQEVILRCVPISNHLYFYWYRQILGQKVEFLVSFYNNEISEKSEIFDDQFSVERPDGSNFTLKIRSTKLEDSAMYFCASSVQVYNEQFFGPGTRLTVL.